This TCR beta chain was found in a study of blood T cell dynamics during melanoma immunotherapy. About the research overall: Standard first-line treatment here was pembrolizumab or nivolumab plus ipilimumab in metastatic melanoma.

Concerning this clone: What it recognizes is unknown.

The CDR3 consists of 15 residues. V lost 2 bases and J lost 0, with 9 bases in between. Per germline, CDR1 SGDLS and CDR2 YYNGEE. Each bulk PBMC sample had 300 to 350 ng DNA loaded. Generated by immunoSEQ multiplex PCR, the TCRdb table keeps only in-frame clones and is missing some. The data contain about 15,000 clones, approximately 87% of them singletons. Time point defined: pre-treatment baseline. Notes on the study in general: The study could not tell melanoma-specific clones from general immune activation. Unlike progressors, later disease-control patients had W3 repertoires gaining clonality or diversity.

The receptor was isolated from a human donor with melanoma. Sequencing used blood, obtained from a patient treated with checkpoint blockade. V and J are TRBV9 and TRBJ1-5, with no clear D. CDR3 protein: CASSVRPDSNQPQHF. CDR3 sequence (DNA): TGTGCCAGCAGCGTCCGGCCCGATAGCAATCAGCCCCAGCATTTT.